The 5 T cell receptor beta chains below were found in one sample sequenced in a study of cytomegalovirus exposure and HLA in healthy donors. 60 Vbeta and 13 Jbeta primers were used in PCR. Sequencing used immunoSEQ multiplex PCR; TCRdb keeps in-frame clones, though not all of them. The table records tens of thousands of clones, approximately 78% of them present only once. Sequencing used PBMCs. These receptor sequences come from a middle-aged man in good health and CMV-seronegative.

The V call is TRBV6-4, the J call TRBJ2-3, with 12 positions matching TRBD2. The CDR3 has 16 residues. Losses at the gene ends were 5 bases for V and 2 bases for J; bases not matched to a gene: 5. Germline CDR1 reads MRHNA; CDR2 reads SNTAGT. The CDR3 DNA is TGTGCCAGCAGTCCCCTAGCGGGAGGGCCCACAGATACGCAGTATTTT. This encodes CASSPLAGGPTDTQYF.

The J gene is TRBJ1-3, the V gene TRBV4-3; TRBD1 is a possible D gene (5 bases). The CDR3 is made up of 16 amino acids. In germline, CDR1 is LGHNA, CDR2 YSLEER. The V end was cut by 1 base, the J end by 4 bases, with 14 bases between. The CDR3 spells CASSQATGESGNTIYF. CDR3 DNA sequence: TGCGCCAGCAGCCAAGCCACGGGGGAGAGCGGAAACACCATATATTTT.

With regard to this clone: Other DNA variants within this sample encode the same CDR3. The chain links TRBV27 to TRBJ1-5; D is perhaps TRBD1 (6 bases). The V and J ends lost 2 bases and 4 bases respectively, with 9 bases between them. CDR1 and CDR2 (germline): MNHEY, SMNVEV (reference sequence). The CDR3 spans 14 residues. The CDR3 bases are TGTGCCAGCAGTTTAGCTACAGGGAATCAGCCCCAGCATTTT. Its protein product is CASSLATGNQPQHF.

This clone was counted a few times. CDR3 loop: CASSQTSLGHTGELFF. The DNA for the CDR3 is TGTGCCAGCAGCCAGACGTCACTAGGACACACCGGGGAGCTGTTTTTT. The V and J genes are TRBV7-9 and TRBJ2-2, with a possible D match to TRBD2 (5 bases). Germline V gene data show CDR1 as SEHNR and CDR2 as FQNEAQ (reference sequence). The CDR3 is 16 amino acids. The V end was cut by 5 bases, the J end by 3 bases, with 16 bases between.

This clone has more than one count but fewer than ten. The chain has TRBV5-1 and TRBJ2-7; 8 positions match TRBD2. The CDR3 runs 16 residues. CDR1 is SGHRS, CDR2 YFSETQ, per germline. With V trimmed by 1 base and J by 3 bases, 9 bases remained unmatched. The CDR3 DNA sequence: TGCGCCAGCAGCTTGTCTCCGGGAGGGCCGGGCTACGAGCAGTACTTC. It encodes CASSLSPGGPGYEQYF.